This T cell receptor beta chain was recovered during a study of cytomegalovirus exposure and HLA in healthy donors. Whole-study findings and limits: TCR beta V- and J-gene trimming was later associated with a missense DCLRE1C variant.

The PCR was carried out with 60 Vbeta primers and 13 Jbeta primers. The data were produced by immunoSEQ multiplex PCR, yet TCRdb's version contains in-frame clones alone and is incomplete. Of about 120,000 clones in the sample, roughly 80% were seen once. Worth noting for this clone: Its specificity is unknown.

V was pared by 0 bases and J by 4 bases, with 12 bases between. This CDR3 region has 15 residues. The germline CDR1 and CDR2 sequences are SGHKS and YYEKEE (reference sequence). The sequence was obtained from a woman aged 30 to 39 in good health and CMV-seropositive. Sample: PBMCs. The V gene is TRBV5-5, the J gene TRBJ2-3; D possibly corresponds to TRBD2 (5 bases). The CDR3 DNA sequence: TGTGCCAGCAGCTTGGCCGGGGATAGTGCAGATACGCAGTATTTT. It encodes CASSLAGDSADTQYF.